The 23 T cell receptor beta chains reported below all come from one sample, sequenced in a study of T cells expressing NK-cell markers. TCRdb reanalyzed the 5' RACE reads and collapses them to one entry per CDR3 protein, without DNA. This table lists some 410,000 distinct CDR3 sequences. The sample consisted of blood T cells: a sorted CD56 or NKG2C T cell subset, CD4+ or CD8+ T cells, or bulk PBMC T cells (not recorded which). The receptors derive from a woman aged 18 to 75 in good health.

The chain is built from TRBV12-3 or TRBV12-4 and TRBJ1-5. This CDR3 spans 15 amino acids. CDR3 region: CASSGQAVGNQPQHF.

The chain has TRBV2 and TRBJ2-2; TCRdb's D gene call, TRBD2, goes unchecked for lack of DNA. The length of the CDR3 is 16 residues. Germline V gene data show CDR1 as SNHLY and CDR2 as FYNNEI. CDR3 loop: CASSVNSGGTSGELFF. The full variable domain, in which reference TRBV2 and TRBJ2-2 provide the parts outside the CDR3, is EPEVTQTPSHQVTQMGQEVILRCVPISNHLYFYWYRQILGQKVEFLVSFYNNEISEKSEIFDDQFSVERPDGSNFTLKIRSTKLEDSAMYFCASSVNSGGTSGELFFGEGSRLTVL.

The chain joins TRBV20-1 to TRBJ1-6; the TCRdb call, TRBD1, lacks DNA for checking. Germline CDR1 reads DFQATT; CDR2 reads SNEGSKA (reference sequence). This CDR3 is built from 13 residues. CDR3 protein: CSAEDRGSSPLHF.

The chain couples TRBV29-1 to TRBJ2-1; TCRdb names TRBD1, which stays unverified in the absence of DNA. The CDR3 totals 18 residues. Germline V lookup: CDR1 SQVTM, CDR2 ANQGSEA. Here the CDR3 reads CSVDISVYGGRFVDEQFF.

The rearrangement joins TRBV7-8 to TRBJ2-4; with no DNA, the TCRdb D assignment of TRBD2 cannot be verified. Germline V gene lookup returns CDR1 SGHVS and CDR2 FQNEAQ. The CDR3 runs 14 residues. The CDR3 loop is CASSTGLWENIQYF.

The gene calls are TRBV7-8 and TRBJ1-5; checking the TCRdb D call of TRBD1 is not possible without DNA. Germline-derived CDR1 and CDR2 are SGHVS and FQNEAQ. The CDR3 runs to 14 residues. This CDR3 reads CASSQLDKGQPQHF.

The rearrangement links TRBV6-1 to TRBJ2-7; the TCRdb D gene call, TRBD2, has no DNA to confirm it. The V gene's germline CDR1 is MNHNS and CDR2 SASEGT. The CDR3 sequence is 15 residues long. The CDR3: CASIGTSGSLDEQYF.

The V call is TRBV28, the J call TRBJ1-6; TCRdb selects TRBD1, and the lack of DNA leaves this call unchecked. Germline values: CDR1 MDHEN, CDR2 SYDVKM. CDR3 size: 12 residues. The CDR3 sequence is CASSQQGMPLHF.

The chain has TRBV5-1 and TRBJ2-7; TCRdb gives TRBD1 as the D gene, but with no DNA this cannot be confirmed. Germline V gene data show CDR1 as SGHRS and CDR2 as YFSETQ. The CDR3 runs 15 residues. Here the CDR3 reads CASSLAQGRNYEQYF.

This chain joins TRBV12-3 or TRBV12-4 and TRBJ2-5. CDR3 length: 12 residues. The CDR3 loop reads CASTYHQETQYF.

The genes are TRBV12-3 or TRBV12-4 and TRBJ2-1; TCRdb gives TRBD1 as the D gene, but with no DNA this cannot be confirmed. This CDR3 has 15 residues. The CDR3 spells CATLPRGGSYNEQFF.

The chain employs TRBV4-3 and TRBJ2-1; the D call of TRBD2 rests on TCRdb alone, since no DNA is present to check it. CDR1 is LGHNA and CDR2 is YSLEER in the germline V gene. The CDR3 has 16 residues. The CDR3 is CASSHPSGSPVNEQFF.

The gene calls are TRBV21-1 and TRBJ2-3. TRBV21-1 is a pseudogene. The CDR3 is made up of 13 amino acids. This CDR3 reads CASSKDETDTQYF.

The chain employs TRBV7-9 and TRBJ1-1; TCRdb designates TRBD1, a call that cannot be tested without DNA. This CDR3 is 11 amino acids long. CDR1 SEHNR and CDR2 FQNEAQ come from the germline V gene (reference sequence). The CDR3 loop is CASRQLTEAFF.

The chain employs TRBV12-3 or TRBV12-4 and TRBJ1-2; TCRdb's D gene call, TRBD1, goes unchecked for lack of DNA. This CDR3 is built from 14 residues. The CDR3 spells CATDLSGTGNSYTF.

This chain connects TRBV4-3 to TRBJ2-5. Germline loops: CDR1 LGHNA, CDR2 YSLEER. The CDR3 runs to 15 residues. CDR3 loop: CASSQGPNGQETQYF.

This rearrangement joins TRBV19 to TRBJ2-1; TCRdb lists TRBD1, though no DNA is available to test this call. In germline, CDR1 is LNHDA, CDR2 SQIVND (reference sequence). The CDR3 spans 12 residues. CDR3: CASSTGAYEQFF.

The chain combines TRBV10-3 with TRBJ1-2. Per the germline V gene, CDR1 is ENHRY and CDR2 is SYGVKD. This CDR3 region has 12 residues. CDR3 residues: CAISGTPQGYTF.

CDR3 loop: CASSTAGLAGEGTGELFF. The chain links TRBV5-1 to TRBJ2-2; absent DNA, TCRdb's TRBD2 call cannot be checked. The CDR3 runs 18 residues. Germline lookup yields CDR1 SGHRS and CDR2 YFSETQ.

V usage is TRBV19 and J usage is TRBJ2-6; TCRdb returns TRBD2, unconfirmable since there is no DNA. The CDR3 is 13 residues long. Germline CDR1 reads LNHDA; CDR2 reads SQIVND (reference sequence). The CDR3 sequence: CASDYSGANVLTF.

V usage is TRBV7-9 and J usage is TRBJ2-1; TCRdb's assignment of TRBD1 cannot be checked, as there is no DNA. The CDR3 has 16 amino acids. CDR1 is SEHNR and CDR2 is FQNEAQ in the germline V gene (reference sequence). The CDR3 loop is CASSLVGPRVGHEQFF.

The CDR3 spells CASSLGQVRYEQYF. The rearrangement uses TRBV7-2 and TRBJ2-7; TCRdb reports TRBD1, a call that lacks DNA to check it against. Germline CDR1 reads SGHTA; CDR2 reads FQGNSA. This CDR3 comprises 14 residues.

The J gene is TRBJ2-1, the V gene TRBV7-3; TCRdb returns TRBD2, unconfirmable since there is no DNA. Germline V lookup: CDR1 SGHTA, CDR2 FQGTGA. This CDR3 region has 13 residues. The CDR3 here is CASSLSAGGSQFF.